This is a list of T cell receptor beta chains from one sample in a study of T-cell memory formation after mild COVID-19. Via MiXCR, TCRdb re-called the 5' RACE reads, giving one row per CDR3 protein. The sample lists 98,000 or so distinct CDR3 sequences; over 15% were seen once. Material for sequencing was PBMCs or a T cell subset sorted from them (not recorded which). The source of these receptors is a man younger than 35 who had mild COVID-19 (a few samples of this study predate the infection). Cell type and time point are not known. Each CDR3 is given with its conserved first and last residue. The order of the fields is clone size, V gene, J gene, D gene, CDR3 DNA, CDR3 protein. D genes are given only for firm matches. Clone size is shown for a subset of rows, as once, few, many or a class of expanded clone.

clone_size: -; v_call: TRBV13; j_call: TRBJ2-3; d_call: TRBD1; cdr3_nt: TGTGCCAGCAGGGAAGGGACAGGGACTAATACGCAGTATTTT; cdr3_aa: CASREGTGTNTQYF
clone_size: -; v_call: TRBV7-2; j_call: TRBJ2-3; d_call: -; cdr3_nt: TGTGCCAGCAGCCCCGCTCTCTATGGACCCACAGATACGCAGTATTTT; cdr3_aa: CASSPALYGPTDTQYF
clone_size: -; v_call: TRBV20-1; j_call: TRBJ1-2; d_call: TRBD1; cdr3_nt: TGCAGTGCTAGAGACCAGGGGGACTATGGCTACACCTTC; cdr3_aa: CSARDQGDYGYTF
clone_size: few; v_call: TRBV5-1; j_call: TRBJ2-2; d_call: -; cdr3_nt: TGCGCCAGCAGCACCCAGGCGGGCACCGGGGAGCTGTTTTTT; cdr3_aa: CASSTQAGTGELFF
clone_size: few; v_call: TRBV24-1; j_call: TRBJ2-1; d_call: TRBD2; cdr3_nt: TGTGCCACCAGTGATTCGGCTAGCGGGAACAATGAGCAGTTCTTC; cdr3_aa: CATSDSASGNNEQFF
clone_size: many; v_call: TRBV24-1; j_call: TRBJ2-5; d_call: -; cdr3_nt: TGTGCCACCAGCGGAATATTCCAAGAGACCCAGTACTTC; cdr3_aa: CATSGIFQETQYF
clone_size: few; v_call: TRBV5-1; j_call: TRBJ2-5; d_call: TRBD1; cdr3_nt: TGCGCCAGCAGCTTCTGGACAGGGACGGAGACCCAGTACTTC; cdr3_aa: CASSFWTGTETQYF
clone_size: -; v_call: TRBV7-2; j_call: TRBJ1-4; d_call: -; cdr3_nt: TGTGCCAGCAGCTCCGAGGGCTCCGGGGCTTTCAATGAAAAACTGTTTTTT; cdr3_aa: CASSSEGSGAFNEKLFF
clone_size: -; v_call: TRBV4-3; j_call: TRBJ2-3; d_call: -; cdr3_nt: TGCGCCAGCAGTCAAAGGGCTTGGGGGACGAACACAGATACGCAGTATTTT; cdr3_aa: CASSQRAWGTNTDTQYF
clone_size: few; v_call: TRBV7-8; j_call: TRBJ1-1; d_call: -; cdr3_nt: TGTGCCAGCGCCCGGGGGGGAGTCACTGAAGCTTTCTTT; cdr3_aa: CASARGGVTEAFF
clone_size: -; v_call: TRBV6-6; j_call: TRBJ1-2; d_call: -; cdr3_nt: TGTGCCAGCAGACCCTCGGGGGGTTATGGCTACACCTTC; cdr3_aa: CASRPSGGYGYTF
clone_size: -; v_call: TRBV3-1; j_call: TRBJ1-6; d_call: TRBD1; cdr3_nt: TGTGCCAGCAGCCCGTATCCGGCACAGGGGAGTTCACCCCTCCACTTT; cdr3_aa: CASSPYPAQGSSPLHF
clone_size: -; v_call: TRBV1; j_call: TRBJ2-3; d_call: -; cdr3_nt: TGCACCAGCAGCCAAAAGAAGCGGGGGTGCACAGATACGCAGTATTTT; cdr3_aa: CTSSQKKRGCTDTQYF
clone_size: once; v_call: TRBV7-2; j_call: TRBJ1-2; d_call: TRBD1; cdr3_nt: TGTGCCAGCAGACGACCGGGACAGGGTCAAGGCTACACCTTC; cdr3_aa: CASRRPGQGQGYTF
clone_size: -; v_call: TRBV9; j_call: TRBJ2-7; d_call: TRBD1; cdr3_nt: TGTGCCAGCAGCGCCCAGGGGGTGGCCGGCTACGAGCAGTACTTC; cdr3_aa: CASSAQGVAGYEQYF
clone_size: few; v_call: TRBV7-2; j_call: TRBJ2-5; d_call: -; cdr3_nt: TGTGCCAGCAGCTTAGCGCTGGAGCTGCAGGAGACCCAGTACTTC; cdr3_aa: CASSLALELQETQYF
clone_size: -; v_call: TRBV19; j_call: TRBJ2-5; d_call: -; cdr3_nt: TGTGCCAGTAGCCGCAGGAGGGGGACAGAAGAGACCCAGTACTTC; cdr3_aa: CASSRRRGTEETQYF
clone_size: few; v_call: TRBV12-3/TRBV12-4; j_call: TRBJ1-1; d_call: -; cdr3_nt: TGTGCCAGCAGTTTCTTTGACAGACGCACTGAAGCTTTCTTT; cdr3_aa: CASSFFDRRTEAFF
clone_size: few; v_call: TRBV7-2; j_call: TRBJ1-1; d_call: TRBD1; cdr3_nt: TGTGCCAGCAGCTTCCGTGGACAGGGATACACTGAAGCTTTCTTT; cdr3_aa: CASSFRGQGYTEAFF
clone_size: -; v_call: TRBV20-1; j_call: TRBJ1-4; d_call: TRBD1; cdr3_nt: TGCAGTGCTAGAGAGGACAGGGGGGGAGAAAAACTGTTTTTT; cdr3_aa: CSAREDRGGEKLFF
clone_size: -; v_call: TRBV25-1; j_call: TRBJ2-3; d_call: TRBD2; cdr3_nt: TGTGCCAGCAGTGAATCCGGGGAGGGGGATACGCAGTATTTT; cdr3_aa: CASSESGEGDTQYF
clone_size: -; v_call: TRBV20-1; j_call: TRBJ1-1; d_call: TRBD1; cdr3_nt: TGCAGTGCTCGCGACAGGGGCCCTGAAGCTTTCTTT; cdr3_aa: CSARDRGPEAFF
clone_size: -; v_call: TRBV18; j_call: TRBJ1-1; d_call: -; cdr3_nt: TGTGCCAGCTCACCAATGCAGGGGACTGAAGCTTTCTTT; cdr3_aa: CASSPMQGTEAFF
clone_size: few; v_call: TRBV7-2; j_call: TRBJ2-5; d_call: -; cdr3_nt: TGTGCCAGCAGCACACCGCCCCAGCAAGAGACCCAGTACTTC; cdr3_aa: CASSTPPQQETQYF
clone_size: few; v_call: TRBV5-1; j_call: TRBJ2-5; d_call: -; cdr3_nt: TGCGCCAGCAGCTTCTGGGACTACCAAGAGACCCAGTACTTC; cdr3_aa: CASSFWDYQETQYF
clone_size: few; v_call: TRBV5-1; j_call: TRBJ2-5; d_call: TRBD2; cdr3_nt: TGCGCCAGCAGCTGGAGCGGGGCCGACCAAGAGACCCAGTACTTC; cdr3_aa: CASSWSGADQETQYF
clone_size: few; v_call: TRBV6-5; j_call: TRBJ1-2; d_call: -; cdr3_nt: TGTGCCAGCAGTTACAGTCCTGACTTGCGTGGCTACACCTTC; cdr3_aa: CASSYSPDLRGYTF
clone_size: many; v_call: TRBV5-1; j_call: TRBJ2-3; d_call: TRBD2; cdr3_nt: TGCGCCAGCAGCACCTCGAGCGGGGGGGTCCCTCGGACGCAGTATTTT; cdr3_aa: CASSTSSGGVPRTQYF
clone_size: few; v_call: TRBV7-2; j_call: TRBJ2-3; d_call: -; cdr3_nt: TGTGCCAGCAGCTTTGGGCCGGTCACAGATACGCAGTATTTT; cdr3_aa: CASSFGPVTDTQYF
clone_size: -; v_call: TRBV20-1; j_call: TRBJ2-3; d_call: TRBD2; cdr3_nt: TGCAGTGCTAGTCTAGCGGGGGGGCCCCCTACGCAGTATTTT; cdr3_aa: CSASLAGGPPTQYF
clone_size: -; v_call: TRBV20-1; j_call: TRBJ1-5; d_call: TRBD1; cdr3_nt: TGCAGTGCCCCGGCGTGGGGTCAGGGGGGCCAGCCCCAGCATTTT; cdr3_aa: CSAPAWGQGGQPQHF
clone_size: -; v_call: TRBV5-1; j_call: TRBJ2-7; d_call: TRBD1; cdr3_nt: TGCGCCAGCAGCTACCGACAGGGGGGCGAGCAGTACTTC; cdr3_aa: CASSYRQGGEQYF
clone_size: -; v_call: TRBV6-5; j_call: TRBJ1-5; d_call: -; cdr3_nt: TGTGCCAGCAGCAACGACGGTAATAGCAATCAGCCCCAGCATTTT; cdr3_aa: CASSNDGNSNQPQHF
clone_size: -; v_call: TRBV18; j_call: TRBJ1-5; d_call: TRBD1; cdr3_nt: TGTGCCAGCTCACCAGTCTCAGGGGGTAGCAATCAGCCCCAGCATTTT; cdr3_aa: CASSPVSGGSNQPQHF
clone_size: few; v_call: TRBV18; j_call: TRBJ1-2; d_call: -; cdr3_nt: TGTGCCAGCTCACTCGACAGGTTCTTTAACTATGGCTACACCTTC; cdr3_aa: CASSLDRFFNYGYTF
clone_size: many; v_call: TRBV1; j_call: TRBJ2-3; d_call: -; cdr3_nt: TGCACCAGCAGCCCTTTACCGGGACTAAAAGATACGCAGTATTTT; cdr3_aa: CTSSPLPGLKDTQYF
clone_size: -; v_call: TRBV20-1; j_call: TRBJ2-3; d_call: -; cdr3_nt: TGCAGTGCTTCGTCTAGCTGGAAGCGGGGCACAGATACGCAGTATTTT; cdr3_aa: CSASSSWKRGTDTQYF
clone_size: -; v_call: TRBV5-6; j_call: TRBJ2-1; d_call: -; cdr3_nt: TGTGCCAGCAGCTTGGTGGTAGCTCGAGGCCGTGAGCAGTTCTTC; cdr3_aa: CASSLVVARGREQFF
clone_size: -; v_call: TRBV7-9; j_call: TRBJ1-1; d_call: -; cdr3_nt: TGTGCCAGCAGCTTAACGGGGGTGAACACTGAAGCTTTCTTT; cdr3_aa: CASSLTGVNTEAFF
clone_size: -; v_call: TRBV7-2; j_call: TRBJ1-1; d_call: -; cdr3_nt: TGTGCCAGCAGTACGGACAAAAACACTGAAGCTTTCTTT; cdr3_aa: CASSTDKNTEAFF
clone_size: -; v_call: TRBV12-3/TRBV12-4; j_call: TRBJ1-5; d_call: TRBD1; cdr3_nt: TGTGCCAGCAGTTTAGCCCTCCTTTCGACAGGGAATCAGCCCCAGCATTTT; cdr3_aa: CASSLALLSTGNQPQHF
clone_size: -; v_call: TRBV6-1; j_call: TRBJ2-1; d_call: -; cdr3_nt: TGTGCCGCCGGACGGGGGCGGGACTACAATGAGCAGTTCTTC; cdr3_aa: CAAGRGRDYNEQFF
clone_size: -; v_call: TRBV7-2; j_call: TRBJ1-2; d_call: TRBD1; cdr3_nt: TGTGCCAGCAGCTTAGCGGACAGGCGACACTATGGCTACACCTTC; cdr3_aa: CASSLADRRHYGYTF
clone_size: few; v_call: TRBV5-1; j_call: TRBJ2-2; d_call: -; cdr3_nt: TGCGCCAGCAGCCCCAGTTTTTCCGGGGAGCTGTTTTTT; cdr3_aa: CASSPSFSGELFF
clone_size: few; v_call: TRBV4-1; j_call: TRBJ2-3; d_call: -; cdr3_nt: TGCGCCAGCAGCCAAGCCCCAGGTCATGGGCTTCGGACTACGCAGTATTTT; cdr3_aa: CASSQAPGHGLRTTQYF
clone_size: once; v_call: TRBV20-1; j_call: TRBJ2-7; d_call: TRBD1; cdr3_nt: TGCAGTGCTAGAGATCTACGGACAGGTTACGAGCAGTACTTC; cdr3_aa: CSARDLRTGYEQYF
clone_size: -; v_call: TRBV4-3; j_call: TRBJ2-3; d_call: TRBD1; cdr3_nt: TGCGCCAGCAGCCAAGGGACAGGGGCCCTCCCAGATACGCAGTATTTT; cdr3_aa: CASSQGTGALPDTQYF
clone_size: -; v_call: TRBV20-1; j_call: TRBJ1-5; d_call: TRBD1; cdr3_nt: TGCAGTGCGCCAGACAGGGGGCAAATCAATCAGCCCCAGCATTTT; cdr3_aa: CSAPDRGQINQPQHF
clone_size: -; v_call: TRBV5-1; j_call: TRBJ2-3; d_call: TRBD1; cdr3_nt: TGCGCCAGCAGCTGGGACAGGGCCCCAACAGATACGCAGTATTTT; cdr3_aa: CASSWDRAPTDTQYF
clone_size: -; v_call: TRBV12-3/TRBV12-4; j_call: TRBJ1-2; d_call: -; cdr3_nt: TGTGCCAGCAGTTTAAACCATGCGGACTATGGCTACACCTTC; cdr3_aa: CASSLNHADYGYTF
clone_size: many; v_call: TRBV5-1; j_call: TRBJ2-2; d_call: -; cdr3_nt: TGCGCCAGCACCCACGCCCGGGGATCGGGGGAGCTGTTTTTT; cdr3_aa: CASTHARGSGELFF
clone_size: few; v_call: TRBV7-6; j_call: TRBJ2-1; d_call: -; cdr3_nt: TGTGCCAGCAGCTCCCTGGGTAGGGACCCGAGACGGGGTGAGCAGTTCTTC; cdr3_aa: CASSSLGRDPRRGEQFF
clone_size: -; v_call: TRBV20-1; j_call: TRBJ2-3; d_call: TRBD2; cdr3_nt: TGCAGTGCTAGATCCTCCCCGGGACTAAACACGGATACGCAGTATTTT; cdr3_aa: CSARSSPGLNTDTQYF
clone_size: -; v_call: TRBV27; j_call: TRBJ1-2; d_call: -; cdr3_nt: TGTGCCAGCAGTCCCAGGGACCGCTATGGCTACACCTTC; cdr3_aa: CASSPRDRYGYTF
clone_size: -; v_call: TRBV11-2; j_call: TRBJ1-2; d_call: -; cdr3_nt: TGTGCCAGCAGCCTAACTTGGGCAGGAGCTAACTATGGCTACACCTTC; cdr3_aa: CASSLTWAGANYGYTF
clone_size: once; v_call: TRBV19; j_call: TRBJ1-5; d_call: -; cdr3_nt: TGTGCCAGTACCAGGACTCAAAATCAGCCCCAGCATTTT; cdr3_aa: CASTRTQNQPQHF
clone_size: -; v_call: TRBV7-2; j_call: TRBJ2-1; d_call: TRBD2; cdr3_nt: TGTGCCAGCAGCTTAAGTGCTAGCGGGGAATACAATGAGCAGTTCTTC; cdr3_aa: CASSLSASGEYNEQFF
clone_size: many; v_call: TRBV12-3/TRBV12-4; j_call: TRBJ2-5; d_call: -; cdr3_nt: TGTGCCAGCAGTGGGACGTGGGAGACCCAGTACTTC; cdr3_aa: CASSGTWETQYF
clone_size: few; v_call: TRBV10-3; j_call: TRBJ2-1; d_call: -; cdr3_nt: TGTGCCATCAGTGAGGGTAGGGGCATCTCCTACAATGAGCAGTTCTTC; cdr3_aa: CAISEGRGISYNEQFF